The 27 T cell receptor beta chains below were found in one sample sequenced in a study of blood T cell repertoires in COVID-19. The assay was immunoSEQ multiplex PCR, and TCRdb's table has in-frame clones only and misses some. The data contain 280,000 or so clones, 86% of them seen just once; the ten biggest clones take up 2% to 2.5%. The sequenced material came from peripheral blood. Source of these receptors: a woman aged 30 to 39 who had recovered from COVID-19.

The J gene is TRBJ2-5, the V gene TRBV2, with a possible D match to TRBD1 (5 bases). Trimming pared 3 bases from V and 2 bases from J, leaving 16 bases between. The CDR3 covers 16 residues. The germline V gene encodes CDR1 SNHLY and CDR2 FYNNEI. The CDR3 reads CASSESGSGWQETQYF. CDR3 sequence (DNA): TGTGCCAGCAGTGAGTCCGGTTCAGGGTGGCAAGAGACCCAGTACTTC. Supplemented by reference TRBV2 and TRBJ2-5, the full variable domain reads EPEVTQTPSHQVTQMGQEVILRCVPISNHLYFYWYRQILGQKVEFLVSFYNNEISEKSEIFDDQFSVERPDGSNFTLKIRSTKLEDSAMYFCASSESGSGWQETQYFGPGTRLLVL.

V and J are TRBV5-1 and TRBJ1-6, with 9 bases that match TRBD1. Germline CDR1 and CDR2: SGHRS and YFSETQ. This CDR3 contains 15 residues. Losses at the gene ends were 5 bases for V and 7 bases for J; bases not matched to a gene: 7. The CDR3 loop is CASRLGQGGNSPLHF. The CDR3 bases are TGCGCCAGCAGGCTGGGACAGGGTGGCAATTCACCCCTCCACTTT. The whole variable domain, filled in from reference TRBV5-1 and TRBJ1-6, reads KAGVTQTPRYLIKTRGQQVTLSCSPISGHRSVSWYQQTPGQGLQFLFEYFSETQRNKGNFPGRFSGRQFSNSRSEMNVSTLELGDSALYLCASRLGQGGNSPLHFGNGTRLTVT.

This rearrangement joins TRBV23-1 to TRBJ1-6, with D perhaps TRBD1 (5 bases). TRBV23-1 is placed among ORFs of uncertain function. The V end lost 2 bases, the J end lost 13 bases, and 9 bases lay between the germline ends. The CDR3 consists of 12 residues. The CDR3 DNA follows: TGCGCCAGCAGTCAAGATGGGACTCCCCTCCACTTT. As protein: CASSQDGTPLHF.

Only one count was recorded for this clone. The rearrangement uses TRBV4-1 and TRBJ1-6, with D perhaps TRBD1 (5 bases). Germline V gene lookup returns CDR1 MGHRA and CDR2 YSYEKL. The CDR3 loop spans 14 amino acids. The ends were cut back, 6 bases at V and 12 bases at J, with 18 bases in the middle. The CDR3 protein is CASRPTDTVLPLHF. The CDR3 coding sequence is TGCGCCAGCAGACCTACGGACACCGTTTTACCCCTCCACTTT.

The chain recombines TRBV6-5 with TRBJ1-1; D gene unclear. The CDR3 has 11 amino acids. Germline assignment: CDR1 MNHEY and CDR2 SVGAGI. The V gene lost 2 bases and the J gene lost 8 bases, with 6 bases spanning the gap. The CDR3 sequence: CASSYEAEAFF. As DNA, the CDR3 is TGTGCCAGCAGTTACGAAGCCGAAGCTTTCTTT.

The V gene is TRBV6-5, the J gene TRBJ1-3; D might be TRBD1 (6 bases). Trimming left V 5 bases short and J 4 bases short, with 15 bases between. Germline V gives CDR1 MNHEY, CDR2 SVGAGI. The CDR3 has 15 residues. This CDR3 is CASSRPGASGNTIYF. The CDR3 bases are TGTGCCAGCAGTAGACCAGGGGCCTCGGGAAACACCATATATTTT.

The V and J genes are TRBV11-3 and TRBJ2-3; 7 nucleotides match TRBD2. Germline V gene data show CDR1 as SGHNT and CDR2 as YENEEA. CDR3 length equals 16 residues. V was clipped by 1 base and J by 6 bases; unmatched bases: 10. DNA for the CDR3: TGTGCCAGCAGCTTAGGGAGTCAGCGGGAAGGTGATACGCAGTATTTT. This sequence encodes CASSLGSQREGDTQYF. Full variable domain (missing parts from reference TRBV11-3 and TRBJ2-3): EAGVVQSPRYKIIEKKQPVAFWCNPISGHNTLYWYLQNLGQGPELLIRYENEEAVDDSQLPKDRFSAERLKGVDSTLKIQPAELGDSAVYLCASSLGSQREGDTQYFGPGTRLTVL.

The gene calls are TRBV7-8 and TRBJ2-2; the D gene is possibly TRBD2 (6 bases). This CDR3 comprises 16 residues. V lost 3 bases and J lost 6, with 17 bases in between. The germline CDR1 and CDR2 sequences are SGHVS and FQNEAQ. Here the CDR3 reads CASSFVSGPYPGELFF. CDR3 nucleotide sequence: TGTGCCAGCAGCTTCGTTAGCGGTCCTTACCCCGGGGAGCTGTTTTTT.

J is TRBJ1-1 and V is TRBV19, with no clear D. Trimming took off 4 bases at V and 11 bases at J, with 14 bases between the two ends. CDR3 length: 12 amino acids. CDR1 LNHDA and CDR2 SQIVND come from the germline V gene (reference sequence). The CDR3 spells CASSTDGSGAFF. CDR3 nucleotides: TGTGCCAGTAGTACCGATGGGAGTGGGGCTTTCTTT.

This clone was detected only once. V usage is TRBV5-6 and J usage is TRBJ2-2; TRBD1 is a possible D gene (5 bases). The ends were cut back, 2 bases at V and 5 bases at J, with 10 bases in the middle. The CDR3 length is 14 residues. Germline lookup yields CDR1 SGHDT and CDR2 YYEEEE. CDR3 DNA: TGTGCCAGCAGCTTAACCCAGGGTACCGGGGAGCTGTTTTTT. It yields the protein CASSLTQGTGELFF.

The CDR3 DNA reads as TGTGCCAGCAGTTTAGGGGCAGGTTCCAACACCATATATTTT. Protein sequence: CASSLGAGSNTIYF. V gene TRBV28 combines with J gene TRBJ1-3; possibly TRBD1 for D (5 bases). Germline CDR1 and CDR2: MDHEN and SYDVKM. V was shortened by 2 bases and J by 7 bases, with 12 bases between the two germline ends. The CDR3 totals 14 residues. The entire variable domain, with the rest obtained from reference TRBV28 and TRBJ1-3, is as follows: DVKVTQSSRYLVKRTGEKVFLECVQDMDHENMFWYRQDPGLGLRLIYFSYDVKMKEKGDIPEGYSVSREKKERFSLILESASTNQTSMYLCASSLGAGSNTIYFGEGSWLTVV.

This chain uses TRBV10-3 with TRBJ2-7; 9 nucleotides agree with TRBD1. The CDR3 is made up of 15 amino acids. J gave up 4 bases and V 2 bases, and 6 bases lay outside the gene matches. From germline, CDR1 is ENHRY and CDR2 SYGVKD. The CDR3 sequence is CAISEVDRGSYEQYF. CDR3 coding DNA: TGTGCCATCAGTGAGGTGGACAGGGGCTCGTACGAGCAGTACTTC.

This chain's CDR3 is CASSLTSGIPYYNEQFF. In DNA, the CDR3 is TGTGCCAGCAGTTTGACTAGCGGGATACCCTACTACAATGAGCAGTTCTTC. V usage is TRBV27 and J usage is TRBJ2-1; 11 bases are a match to TRBD2. The junction had 7 bases not matched to a gene; V was cut back by 3 bases and J by 3 bases. This CDR3 is 17 amino acids long. CDR1 and CDR2 from the germline V gene are MNHEY and SMNVEV (reference sequence).

The chain employs TRBV6-5 and TRBJ2-7, with no clear D. The germline V gene has CDR1 MNHEY and CDR2 SVGAGI. V lost 0 bases to trimming and J lost 0 bases, with 9 bases between them. The CDR3 length is 15 residues. This CDR3 reads CASSYSESSSYEQYF. The CDR3 DNA reads TGTGCCAGCAGTTACTCGGAGTCTAGCTCCTACGAGCAGTACTTC.

This clone was detected once. This chain links TRBV14 with TRBJ2-2; TRBD1 aligns across 10 bases. The CDR3 runs to 16 residues. The germline gives CDR1 SGHDN, CDR2 FVKESK. V lost 2 bases to trimming and J lost 7 bases; unmatched junction nucleotides: 7. CDR3 sequence (DNA): TGTGCCAGCAGCCAAAGAGACAGGGGGCACGGCGGGGAGCTGTTTTTT. Its translation: CASSQRDRGHGGELFF.

This clone was observed a few times. This chain's CDR3 is CASSPRTTSGRANTGELFF. DNA of the CDR3: TGTGCCAGCTCACCACGGACGACTAGCGGGAGGGCCAACACCGGGGAGCTGTTTTTT. The chain is built from TRBV18 and TRBJ2-2; 14 positions agree with TRBD2. Germline loops: CDR1 KGHSH, CDR2 LQKENI. V lost 1 base, J lost 2 bases, and 6 bases stayed unmatched. The CDR3 length is 19 residues.

This sequence joins TRBV28 and TRBJ1-1; D ambiguous. Germline V CDR1 and CDR2: MDHEN, SYDVKM. The CDR3 is 10 amino acids. V lost 8 bases to trimming and J lost 5 bases, with 6 bases between them. The CDR3 nucleotides read TGTGCCAGCGGAGAGACTGAAGCTTTCTTT. Its translation: CASGETEAFF.

In its sample, this clone was seen once. The rearrangement links TRBV30 to TRBJ1-2; 9 bases line up with TRBD1. Germline V gene lookup returns CDR1 GTSNPN and CDR2 SVGIG (reference sequence). V lost 3 bases and J lost 1; bases outside the gene matches: 3. There are 14 residues in the CDR3. The CDR3: CAWRETGGNYGYTF. In DNA form, the CDR3 reads TGTGCCTGGAGGGAGACAGGGGGTAACTATGGCTACACCTTC.

The gene calls are TRBV25-1 and TRBJ2-5; 9 nucleotides align to TRBD1. V shed 3 bases, J shed 2 bases, and the junction held 4 bases outside the gene matches. The germline gives CDR1 MGHDK, CDR2 SYGVNS. The CDR3 has 15 amino acids. The CDR3 here is CASSDPGQGQETQYF. The CDR3 DNA follows: TGTGCCAGCAGTGACCCAGGACAGGGGCAAGAGACCCAGTACTTC. The full variable domain, rest sourced from reference TRBV25-1 and TRBJ2-5, is EADIYQTPRYLVIGTGKKITLECSQTMGHDKMYWYQQDPGMELHLIHYSYGVNSTEKGDLSSESTVSRIRTEHFPLTLESARPSHTSQYLCASSDPGQGQETQYFGPGTRLLVL.

CDR3 sequence: CAIRGQGAIYEQYF. CDR3 nucleotide sequence: TGTGCCATCAGGGGACAGGGGGCTATCTACGAGCAGTACTTC. The genes are TRBV10-3 and TRBJ2-7; TRBD1 matches at 12 bases. CDR1 is ENHRY, CDR2 SYGVKD, per germline. The CDR3 consists of 14 residues. V gave up 6 bases and J gave up 3 bases; unmatched junction bases: 3.

The CDR3 here is CASSLSGSGASGVDTQYF. CDR3 nucleotides: TGTGCCAGCAGTTTATCGGGTAGCGGGGCCTCCGGAGTAGATACGCAGTATTTT. The chain is built from TRBV27 and TRBJ2-3; 8 nucleotides match TRBD2. Trimming took 0 bases from V and 5 from J; bases not matched to a gene: 13. Germline-derived CDR1 and CDR2 are MNHEY and SMNVEV (reference sequence). The CDR3 sequence is 18 residues long.

The rearrangement links TRBV7-2 to TRBJ1-2, with a weak D call TRBD1 (5 bases). Trimming took off 2 bases at V and 4 bases at J, with 11 bases between the two ends. CDR1 and CDR2 from the germline V gene are SGHTA and FQGNSA. CDR3 length: 14 amino acids. The CDR3 loop reads CASSLLGRAYGYTF. The CDR3 region has the DNA TGTGCCAGCAGCTTATTGGGCAGGGCCTATGGCTACACCTTC. The variable domain in full, with the rest retrieved from reference TRBV7-2 and TRBJ1-2, is GAGVSQSPSNKVTEKGKDVELRCDPISGHTALYWYRQSLGQGLEFLIYFQGNSAPDKSGLPSDRFSAERTGGSVSTLTIQRTQQEDSAVYLCASSLLGRAYGYTFGSGTRLTVV.

V usage is TRBV29-1 and J usage is TRBJ2-3; 7 nucleotides agree with TRBD1. The junction had 7 bases not matched to a gene; V was cut back by 3 bases and J by 1 base. This CDR3 spans 15 amino acids. Germline V lookup: CDR1 SQVTM, CDR2 ANQGSEA. The CDR3 loop reads CSVEGTVEGTDTQYF. The CDR3 DNA reads as TGCAGCGTTGAGGGGACAGTGGAAGGCACAGATACGCAGTATTTT.

CDR3 bases: TGTGCCAGCTCACCGATACAGGGGTACGAGCAGTACTTC. Residues: CASSPIQGYEQYF. The V call is TRBV18, the J call TRBJ2-7, with 7 bases that match TRBD1. The CDR3 length is 13 residues. Germline values: CDR1 KGHSH, CDR2 LQKENI. J gave up 4 bases and V 3 bases, and 3 bases lay outside the gene matches.

V is TRBV7-8 and J is TRBJ2-2, with D tentatively TRBD2 (6 bases). The V end lost 6 bases, the J end lost 3 bases, and 17 bases lay between the germline ends. Germline CDR1 is SGHVS and CDR2 is FQNEAQ. The CDR3 spans 16 residues. This CDR3 reads CASRATVGGYTGELFF. The CDR3 DNA sequence: TGTGCCAGCAGGGCGACGGTGGGGGGTTACACCGGGGAGCTGTTTTTT.

V usage is TRBV7-9 and J usage is TRBJ1-1, with D unclear. Germline lookup yields CDR1 SEHNR and CDR2 FQNEAQ (reference sequence). Trimming shortened V by 4 bases and J by 1 base, and 10 bases separated the two germline ends. CDR3 length equals 14 residues. This CDR3 reads CASSSLPENTEAFF. CDR3 bases: TGTGCCAGCAGCTCCCTGCCAGAGAACACTGAAGCTTTCTTT.

This chain links TRBV28 with TRBJ2-1, with 8 bases identical to TRBD2. The trim removed 8 bases at V and 2 bases at J, leaving 11 bases unmatched. The CDR3 has 16 residues. Germline-derived CDR1 and CDR2 are MDHEN and SYDVKM. CDR3 in amino acids: CASRKRGLAPYNEQFF. The DNA for the CDR3 is TGTGCCAGCCGCAAAAGAGGACTAGCCCCCTACAATGAGCAGTTCTTC.